Sequencing of this T cell receptor (beta chain) was carried out in a study of shared clonotypes between healthy human individuals (dated by TCRdb to 2019 to 2021). Regarding the research as a whole: A few men and two women, aged 18 to 49 years, made up the cohort. For each donor, CD4 naive and CD4 memory were each run on three plates, CD8 naive on two plates, and CD8 memory on one plate. Blood TCR repertoires of roughly five healthy adults were deeply sequenced to estimate repertoire size and the extent of clonotype sharing between individuals. To increase sequencing depth and limit assay-specific biases, TCR repertoire library preparation and sequencing were carried out by different laboratories using diverse techniques. Each donor's leukapheresis produced roughly between roughly 0.85 and 9.5 billion PBMCs.

What the research found in general, with its limitations: The genetic and exposure-history diversity represented was limited by the small number of donors. Pairwise subsampling led to the expectation that sequencing depth would affect the degree of clonotype sharing among donors. Larger estimated clonotype richness was generally found for naive subsets than for memory subsets. Even with the large sequencing depth, rarefaction of the sorted-subset datasets indicated that sequencing was incomplete. Only blood was sampled, and tissue TCR repertoires likely differ from those in blood. Clonotypes shared by all four sorted-subset donors showed higher generation probabilities than non-shared clonotypes. Sharing across four donors was observed for around 5% of naive CD4, less than 4% of naive CD8, roughly 2.4% of memory CD4, and over 0.3% of memory CD8 clonotypes.

CD8 naive samples were CD45RO-negative cells positively selected for CCR7, giving a CD45RA+CCR7+ population that excluded TemRA cells. The donors were healthy, HIV-negative adults who had no recently reported acute infections or vaccinations. Only Caucasian adults living in Nashville, Tennessee, USA were represented among the donors. Blood was obtained by leukapheresis, after which PBMCs were separated by Ficoll-Histopaque density gradient centrifugation and cryopreserved in liquid nitrogen vapor phase. Analytical flow cytometry was used to check the purity and quantity of each magnetically sorted T cell population. Each sorted fraction had its genomic DNA isolated and then quantified by UV absorbance on a Nanodrop 2000c. Using the deep immunoSEQ assay, multiplex PCR amplified TCR CDR3 regions from genomic DNA. Extracted genomic DNA from each cell subset was spread evenly across all wells of several immunoSEQ 96-well plates, with each plate serving as a replicate. For sorted subsets, approximately 190 ng of genomic DNA, equivalent to tens of thousands of T cell genomes, went into each replicate PCR. Purified libraries were measured with a Qubit 3.0 fluorometer, size-checked on a Bioanalyzer 2100, and measured again with the KAPA Library Quantification kit. Every immunoSEQ 96-well plate was sequenced on a separate single-read 150-cycle Illumina NextSeq 550 flow cell. Per the source publication's procedure: Because the immunoSEQ output included only junctional sequences and no quality scores, the filtering could not be the same as the filtering used for full-length reads. Sequences were annotated with PyIR, a Python wrapper for IgBLAST v1.9, and V/J genes and CDR3 were assigned using IMGT germline references. Any read was removed if the V/J assignment was weak (E-value above 1e-6), the CDR3 was missing, or the read contained stop codons, out-of-frame junctions, or ambiguous translated residues. V3J clonotypes were defined as sequences sharing the same inferred V gene, J gene, and CDR3 amino acid sequence. Percentage overlap between repertoires was calculated by dividing the number of shared unique clonotypes by the size of the smaller repertoire. Repertoire richness was assessed with RTK rarefaction, the Chao1 estimator, and Recon v2.1 estimates of unobserved clonotypes. OLGA was used to compute generation probabilities for all TCRbeta clonotypes that the gDNA method yielded from a few donors. In TCRdb, the immuneACCESS table is reduced to in-frame sequences with V and J assigned. These tables do not hold every clone; where another copy was compared, an unresolved V gene accounts for under half, and the others remain unexplained. V, J and clone size reflect that table, while D and trimming were determined from the DNA. The sample table holds millions of clones, of which roughly 91% were seen once. Roughly 1.7% of the sample lies in the top ten.

For this clone: Its recognized antigen is unknown. Base qualities are missing; no much larger clone stands one base away.

V has 2 bases trimmed and J has 5 bases trimmed; junction bases matching no gene number 10. Per the germline V gene, SGHDT is the CDR1 and YYEEEE is the CDR2. From the cysteine through the phenylalanine, the CDR3 covers 17 amino acids. Only the CDR3 region is kept as DNA, spanning 51 bases read in frame from base 1. The sequence derives from a man younger than 30 in good health. Some clones in this sample may be carry-over from other donors' samples. The chain is assembled from TRBV5-6 and TRBJ2-5; the junction holds 12 bases that match TRBD1. Sequenced input: naive CD8+ T cells from PBMCs. In the paper's terms, the cell subset or site label means: CD45RA+CCR7+. The bases are TGTGCCAGCAGCTTCCCGGGACAGGGGGCTTCTGGTGAGACCCAGTACTTC. Translated, it reads CASSFPGQGASGETQYF.